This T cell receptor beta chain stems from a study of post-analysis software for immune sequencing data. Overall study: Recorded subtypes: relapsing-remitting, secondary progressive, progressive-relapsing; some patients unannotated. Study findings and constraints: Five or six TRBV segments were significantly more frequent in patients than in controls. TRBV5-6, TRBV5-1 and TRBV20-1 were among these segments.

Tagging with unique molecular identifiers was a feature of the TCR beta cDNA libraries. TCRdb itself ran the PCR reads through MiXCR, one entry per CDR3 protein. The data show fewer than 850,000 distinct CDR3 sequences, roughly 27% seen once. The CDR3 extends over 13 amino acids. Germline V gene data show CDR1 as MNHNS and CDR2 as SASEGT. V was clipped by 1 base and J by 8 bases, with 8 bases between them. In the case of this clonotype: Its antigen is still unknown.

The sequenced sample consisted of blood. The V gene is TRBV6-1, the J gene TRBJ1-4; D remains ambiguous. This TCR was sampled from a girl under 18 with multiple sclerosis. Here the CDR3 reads CASSEVSREKLFF. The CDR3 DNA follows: TGTGCCAGCAGTGAAGTTAGCCGGGAAAAACTGTTTTTT.